Following are 20 T cell receptor beta chains from one sample sequenced in a study of shared clonotypes between healthy human individuals. The protocol was immunoSEQ multiplex PCR, while the TCRdb copy is restricted to in-frame clones and leaves out a portion. This table holds millions of clones, 95% found once. The sequenced sample was naive CD4+ T cells sorted from blood. As for subset: CD45RA+ positively selected. The receptors were sampled from a man between 18 and 29 years old in good health.

The V gene is TRBV7-2, the J gene TRBJ2-7, with D perhaps TRBD1 or TRBD2 (5 bases each). Trimming cost V 1 base and J 3 bases, with 10 bases left between them. CDR1 is SGHTA and CDR2 is FQGNSA in the germline V gene. The CDR3 spans 14 residues. CDR3 nucleotide sequence: TGTGCCAGCAGCTTAGGGGACGCCCTCTACGAGCAGTACTTC. Residues: CASSLGDALYEQYF.

The rearrangement joins TRBV28 to TRBJ1-1; tentative D call: TRBD1 (6 bases). Germline V gene lookup returns CDR1 MDHEN and CDR2 SYDVKM. The CDR3 contains 17 residues. Trimming took off 5 bases at V and 3 bases at J, with 22 bases between the two ends. The DNA of the CDR3 is TGTGCCAGCAGTCTCAGACAGGATATAGGGATACACACTGAAGCTTTCTTT. It specifies CASSLRQDIGIHTEAFF.

This rearrangement joins TRBV5-1 to TRBJ1-4, with 7 bases that match TRBD1. In germline, CDR1 is SGHRS, CDR2 YFSETQ. The CDR3 length is 14 residues. V was pared by 1 base and J by 6 bases, with 3 bases of the junction left unmatched. The DNA of the CDR3 is TGCGCCAGCAGCTTGACAGGGGAGGATGAAAAACTGTTTTTT. It translates to CASSLTGEDEKLFF.

V gene TRBV11-2 combines with J gene TRBJ2-3; D might be TRBD2 (6 bases). Germline-derived CDR1 and CDR2 are SGHAT and FQNNGV. V lost 1 base to trimming and J lost 0 bases, with 11 bases between them. This CDR3 region has 16 residues. The CDR3: CASSLAGGISTDTQYF. CDR3 in DNA: TGTGCCAGCAGCTTAGCGGGCGGGATCAGCACAGATACGCAGTATTTT.

The genes are TRBV5-6 and TRBJ1-5; 8 bases line up with TRBD1. CDR1 and CDR2 (germline): SGHDT, YYEEEE. The CDR3 loop spans 15 amino acids. After removal of 0 bases from V and 4 bases from J, the junction contained 3 bases not matched to a gene. This chain's CDR3 is CASSLVGTGNQPQHF. As DNA, the CDR3 is TGTGCCAGCAGCTTGGTAGGGACAGGTAATCAGCCCCAGCATTTT.

The V and J genes are TRBV27 and TRBJ2-7; 7 bases are a match to TRBD1. The V segment lost 5 bases and the J segment 1 base; nucleotides outside the gene matches: 8. This CDR3 contains 15 residues. Germline-derived CDR1 and CDR2 are MNHEY and SMNVEV (reference sequence). The CDR3 DNA reads TGTGCCAGCAGTCCCCTCCGGGACAGATCCTACGAGCAGTACTTC. This encodes CASSPLRDRSYEQYF.

The chain couples TRBV4-3 to TRBJ2-3; 7 positions match TRBD2. Germline CDR1 and CDR2: LGHNA and YSLEER. V shed 4 bases and J 0 bases; nucleotides not matched to a gene: 7. The CDR3 extends over 16 amino acids. The CDR3, as DNA: TGCGCCAGCAGCCGAATACTAGCGCCTAGCACAGATACGCAGTATTTT. This encodes CASSRILAPSTDTQYF.

The chain is built from TRBV2 and TRBJ1-5; 8 bases agree with TRBD1. Germline V CDR1 and CDR2: SNHLY, FYNNEI. Losses at the gene ends were 8 bases for V and 3 bases for J; bases not matched to a gene: 3. The CDR3 is made up of 13 amino acids. This chain's CDR3 is CASDRGNNQPQHF. CDR3 DNA: TGTGCCAGCGACAGGGGAAACAATCAGCCCCAGCATTTT.

Only one count was recorded for this clone. The chain uses TRBV6-1 and TRBJ1-1, with D hard to call. In germline, CDR1 is MNHNS, CDR2 SASEGT. The CDR3 length is 13 residues. The V and J ends lost 4 bases and 1 base respectively, with 7 bases between them. As DNA, the CDR3 is TGTGCCAGCAGTGCGGACGGGAACACTGAAGCTTTCTTT. This gives the protein CASSADGNTEAFF.

This chain joins TRBV5-6 and TRBJ2-7; 10 bases map to TRBD2. The CDR3 contains 18 residues. Trimming removed 3 bases from V and 3 bases from J; junction bases left unmatched: 15. Germline-derived CDR1 and CDR2 are SGHDT and YYEEEE. The CDR3 coding sequence is TGTGCCAGCAGCTGGACAGGACAGTCCGGACTAGCGGTCTACGAGCAGTACTTC. It yields the protein CASSWTGQSGLAVYEQYF.

The J gene is TRBJ2-3, the V gene TRBV5-1; D possibly corresponds to TRBD2 (5 bases). From germline, CDR1 is SGHRS and CDR2 YFSETQ. V lost 0 bases and J 2 bases, leaving 7 bases between the germline ends. The CDR3 sequence is 14 residues long. Here the CDR3 reads CASSLGENTDTQYF. DNA for the CDR3: TGCGCCAGCAGCTTGGGGGAGAACACAGATACGCAGTATTTT. The full variable domain, with the rest looked up from reference TRBV5-1 and TRBJ2-3, is KAGVTQTPRYLIKTRGQQVTLSCSPISGHRSVSWYQQTPGQGLQFLFEYFSETQRNKGNFPGRFSGRQFSNSRSEMNVSTLELGDSALYLCASSLGENTDTQYFGPGTRLTVL.

V usage is TRBV27 and J usage is TRBJ2-5, with TRBD2 as a possible D gene (6 bases). Germline V gene lookup returns CDR1 MNHEY and CDR2 SMNVEV (reference sequence). Deletions cut 4 bases from V and 5 bases from J, with 11 bases between. This CDR3 spans 13 amino acids. Written as DNA, the CDR3 is TGTGCCAGCAGTTCCCTAGGAGGGGAGACCCAGTACTTC. Encoded protein: CASSSLGGETQYF.

Points on this clone: Different DNA sequences within this sample yield the same CDR3. V is TRBV6-5 and J is TRBJ2-1; D gene unclear. Germline V CDR1 and CDR2: MNHEY, SVGAGI. CDR3 length: 11 residues. V gave up 6 bases and J gave up 10 bases, with 10 bases separating them. This CDR3 reads CASRRLGEQFF. CDR3 nucleotides: TGTGCCAGCAGGCGCCTGGGGGAGCAGTTCTTC.

CDR3 sequence reads: CASKGDLYNSPLHF. The CDR3 DNA sequence: TGTGCCAGTAAAGGAGACCTTTATAATTCACCCCTCCACTTT. The rearrangement links TRBV19 to TRBJ1-6, with unresolved D. With 7 bases removed from V and 4 bases from J, the gap between germline ends came to 11 bases. Germline CDR1 and CDR2: LNHDA and SQIVND (reference sequence). The CDR3 spans 14 residues. Full variable domain (outside the CDR3, taken from reference TRBV19 and TRBJ1-6): DGGITQSPKYLFRKEGQNVTLSCEQNLNHDAMYWYRQDPGQGLRLIYYSQIVNDFQKGDIAEGYSVSREKKESFPLTVTSAQKNPTAFYLCASKGDLYNSPLHFGNGTRLTVT.

The V gene is TRBV7-9, the J gene TRBJ2-6; unclear D gene. The germline V gene encodes CDR1 SEHNR and CDR2 FQNEAQ (reference sequence). CDR3 length: 16 residues. V was pared by 0 bases and J by 0 bases, with 6 bases between. The CDR3 DNA sequence: TGTGCCAGCAGCTTAGCAGGGCTCTCTGGGGCCAACGTCCTGACTTTC. It codes for CASSLAGLSGANVLTF. Complete variable domain (other parts from reference TRBV7-9 and TRBJ2-6): DTGVSQNPRHKITKRGQNVTFRCDPISEHNRLYWYRQTLGQGPEFLTYFQNEAQLEKSRLLSDRFSAERPKGSFSTLEIQRTEQGDSAMYLCASSLAGLSGANVLTFGAGSRLTVL.

The chain joins TRBV29-1 to TRBJ2-5; D gene unclear. The CDR3 has 12 amino acids. Germline assignment: CDR1 SQVTM and CDR2 ANQGSEA. V lost 3 bases, J lost 4 bases, and 9 bases lay in between. The chain's CDR3 is CSVDALGETQYF. CDR3 nucleotide sequence: TGCAGCGTTGATGCTCTAGGAGAGACCCAGTACTTC.

The CDR3 spells CAWTYRGPRGEQYF. CDR3 DNA: TGTGCCTGGACCTACCGGGGGCCGCGAGGAGAGCAGTACTTC. The rearrangement joins TRBV30 to TRBJ2-7; D might be TRBD1 or TRBD2, each matching 6 bases. V dropped 4 bases and J dropped 7 bases, with 20 bases sitting between them. This CDR3 contains 14 residues. Germline V CDR1 and CDR2: GTSNPN, SVGIG (reference sequence).

This clone was observed once. The same CDR3 is also encoded by other DNA sequences in this sample. This rearrangement joins TRBV27 to TRBJ2-2; D gene uncertain. The CDR3 contains 14 residues. The germline CDR1 and CDR2 sequences are MNHEY and SMNVEV (reference sequence). The germline V and J ends were trimmed by 8 bases and 0 bases, with 10 bases remaining between them. The DNA of the CDR3 is TGTGCCAGCCGACGGGCCGCGAACACCGGGGAGCTGTTTTTT. Residues: CASRRAANTGELFF.

The V and J genes are TRBV30 and TRBJ1-5; D is perhaps TRBD1 (5 bases). The CDR3 totals 15 residues. CDR1 and CDR2 from the germline V gene are GTSNPN and SVGIG (reference sequence). V lost 2 bases, J lost 2 bases, and 13 bases lay in between. CDR3 nucleotides: TGTGCCTGGAGTCGCGCGGGGCAGGGCAATCAGCCCCAGCATTTT. As protein: CAWSRAGQGNQPQHF.

The chain couples TRBV30 to TRBJ1-2, with a weak D call TRBD1 (6 bases). This CDR3 is 15 amino acids long. Germline V gene lookup returns CDR1 GTSNPN and CDR2 SVGIG (reference sequence). Trimming left V 5 bases short and J 4 bases short, with 20 bases between. The CDR3 DNA follows: TGTGCCTGGCTCAAGACAGGTACTATTTTCTATGGCTACACCTTC. Its protein is CAWLKTGTIFYGYTF.